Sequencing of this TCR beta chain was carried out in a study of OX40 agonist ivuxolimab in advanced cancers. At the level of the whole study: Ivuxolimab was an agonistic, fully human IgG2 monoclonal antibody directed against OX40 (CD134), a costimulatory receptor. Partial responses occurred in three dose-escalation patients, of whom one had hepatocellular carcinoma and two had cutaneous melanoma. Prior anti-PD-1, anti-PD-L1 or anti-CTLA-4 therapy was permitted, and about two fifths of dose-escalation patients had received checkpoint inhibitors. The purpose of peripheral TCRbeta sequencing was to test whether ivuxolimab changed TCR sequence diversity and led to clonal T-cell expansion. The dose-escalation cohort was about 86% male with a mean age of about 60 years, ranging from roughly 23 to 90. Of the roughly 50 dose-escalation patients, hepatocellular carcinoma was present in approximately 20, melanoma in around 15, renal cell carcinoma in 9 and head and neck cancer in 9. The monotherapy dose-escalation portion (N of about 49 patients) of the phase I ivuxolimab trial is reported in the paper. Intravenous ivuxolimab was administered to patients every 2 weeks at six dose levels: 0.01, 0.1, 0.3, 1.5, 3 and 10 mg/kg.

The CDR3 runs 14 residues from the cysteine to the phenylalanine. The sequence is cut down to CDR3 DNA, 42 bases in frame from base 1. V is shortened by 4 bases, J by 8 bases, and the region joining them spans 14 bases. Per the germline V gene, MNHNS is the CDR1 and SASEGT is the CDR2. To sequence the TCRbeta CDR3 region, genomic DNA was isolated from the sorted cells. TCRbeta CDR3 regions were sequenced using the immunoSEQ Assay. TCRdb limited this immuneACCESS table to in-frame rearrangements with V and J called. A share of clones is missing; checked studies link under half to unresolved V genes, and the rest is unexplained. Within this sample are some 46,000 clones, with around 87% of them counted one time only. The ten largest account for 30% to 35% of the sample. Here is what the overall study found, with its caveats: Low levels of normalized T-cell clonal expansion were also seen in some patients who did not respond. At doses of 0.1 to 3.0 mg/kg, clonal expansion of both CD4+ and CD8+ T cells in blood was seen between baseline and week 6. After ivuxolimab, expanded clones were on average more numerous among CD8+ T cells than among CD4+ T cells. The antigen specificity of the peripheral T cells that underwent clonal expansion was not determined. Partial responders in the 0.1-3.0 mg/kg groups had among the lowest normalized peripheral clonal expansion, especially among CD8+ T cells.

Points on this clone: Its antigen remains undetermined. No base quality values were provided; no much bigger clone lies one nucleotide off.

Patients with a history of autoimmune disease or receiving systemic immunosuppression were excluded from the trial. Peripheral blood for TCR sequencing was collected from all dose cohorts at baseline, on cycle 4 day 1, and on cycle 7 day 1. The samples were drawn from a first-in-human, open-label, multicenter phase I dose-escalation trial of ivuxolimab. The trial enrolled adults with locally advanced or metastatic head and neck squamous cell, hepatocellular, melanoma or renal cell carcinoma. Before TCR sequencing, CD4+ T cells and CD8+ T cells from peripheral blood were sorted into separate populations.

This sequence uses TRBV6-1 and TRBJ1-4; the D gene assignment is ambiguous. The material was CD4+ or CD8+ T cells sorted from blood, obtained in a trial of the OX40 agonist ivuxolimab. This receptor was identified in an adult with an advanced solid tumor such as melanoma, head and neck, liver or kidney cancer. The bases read TGTGCCAGCAGTGTTAACCGACTTAGAGAAAAACTGTTTTTT. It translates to CASSVNRLREKLFF.